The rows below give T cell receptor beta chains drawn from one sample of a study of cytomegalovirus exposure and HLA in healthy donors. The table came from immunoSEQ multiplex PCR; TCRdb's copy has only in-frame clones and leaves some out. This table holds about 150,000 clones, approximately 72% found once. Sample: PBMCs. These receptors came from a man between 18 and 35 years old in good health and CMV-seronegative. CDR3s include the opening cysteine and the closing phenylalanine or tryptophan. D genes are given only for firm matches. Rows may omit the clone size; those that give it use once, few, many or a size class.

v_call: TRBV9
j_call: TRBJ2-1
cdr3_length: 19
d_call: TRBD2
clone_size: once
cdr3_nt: TGTGCCAGCAGGCCCGGGACTAGCGGGACCTCCGGGGTTTACAATGAGCAGTTCTTC
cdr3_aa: CASRPGTSGTSGVYNEQFF

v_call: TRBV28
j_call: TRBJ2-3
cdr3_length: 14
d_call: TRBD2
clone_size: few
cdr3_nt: TGTGCCAGTAAGCGGGAGCCAGCCACAGATACGCAGTATTTT
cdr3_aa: CASKREPATDTQYF

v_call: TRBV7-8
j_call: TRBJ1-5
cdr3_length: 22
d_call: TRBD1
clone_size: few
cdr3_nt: TGTGCCAGCAGCACTCACCCCATTACCGGGACAGGGGGGGTCTATAGCAATCAGCCCCAGCATTTT
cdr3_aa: CASSTHPITGTGGVYSNQPQHF

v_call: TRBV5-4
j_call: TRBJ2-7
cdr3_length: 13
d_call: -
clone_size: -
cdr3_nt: TGTGCCAGCAGCTTCGCGGTCACCTACGAGCAGTACTTC
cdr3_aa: CASSFAVTYEQYF

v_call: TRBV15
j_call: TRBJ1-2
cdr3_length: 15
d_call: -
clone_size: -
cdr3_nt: TGTGCCACCAGCTTCCCCCATGGGGGGGCGGAAGGCTACACCTTC
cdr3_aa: CATSFPHGGAEGYTF

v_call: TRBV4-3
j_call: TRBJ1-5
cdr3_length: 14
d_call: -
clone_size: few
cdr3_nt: TGCGCCAGCAGCCAAGACAGGGAAAGTAAGCCCCAGCATTTT
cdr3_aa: CASSQDRESKPQHF

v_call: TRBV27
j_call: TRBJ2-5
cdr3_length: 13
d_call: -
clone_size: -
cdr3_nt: TGTGCCAGCAGTTTAGACAGCCAAGAGACCCAGTACTTC
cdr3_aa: CASSLDSQETQYF

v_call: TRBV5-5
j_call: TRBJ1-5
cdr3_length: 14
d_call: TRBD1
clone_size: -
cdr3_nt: TGTGCCAGCAGCCCCGGGACAGCCTCGCAGCCCCAGCATTTT
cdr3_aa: CASSPGTASQPQHF

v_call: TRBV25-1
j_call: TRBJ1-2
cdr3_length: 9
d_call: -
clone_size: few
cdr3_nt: TGTGCCAGCAGTGGCCCTGGCAACTTC
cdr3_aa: CASSGPGNF

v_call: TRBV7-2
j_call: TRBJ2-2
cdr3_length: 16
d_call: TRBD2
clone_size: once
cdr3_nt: TGTGCCAGCAGCCCATTTAGCGGGAGTAAGGCCGGGGAGCTGTTTTTT
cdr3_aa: CASSPFSGSKAGELFF

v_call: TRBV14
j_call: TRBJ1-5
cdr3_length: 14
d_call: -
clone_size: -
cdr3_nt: TGTGCCAGCAGCCCCGGGGGGGCGTCTTGGCCCCAGCATTTT
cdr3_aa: CASSPGGASWPQHF

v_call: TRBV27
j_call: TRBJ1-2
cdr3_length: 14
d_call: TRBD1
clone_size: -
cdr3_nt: TGTGCCAGCAGTCCCAGGGGGACCCTGAGGGGCTACACCTTC
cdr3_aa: CASSPRGTLRGYTF

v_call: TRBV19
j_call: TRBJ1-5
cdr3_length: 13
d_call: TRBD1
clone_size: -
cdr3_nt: TGTGCCAGTAGTGAACAGGGGGAAGGGCCCCAGCATTTT
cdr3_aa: CASSEQGEGPQHF

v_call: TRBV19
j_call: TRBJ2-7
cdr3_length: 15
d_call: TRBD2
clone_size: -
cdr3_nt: TGTGCCAGTAGTATATTGGCTAGCGGCTTCTACGAGCAGTACTTC
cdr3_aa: CASSILASGFYEQYF

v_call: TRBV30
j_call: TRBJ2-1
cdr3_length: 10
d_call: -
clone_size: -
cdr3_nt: TGCGCCTGGAGAGAGGCCCAGCAGTTCTTC
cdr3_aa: CAWREAQQFF

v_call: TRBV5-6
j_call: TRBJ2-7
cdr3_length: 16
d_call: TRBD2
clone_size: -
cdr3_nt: TGTGCCAGCAGCTTAGACTGGACTAGCGGGGCCTACGAGCAGTACTTC
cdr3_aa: CASSLDWTSGAYEQYF

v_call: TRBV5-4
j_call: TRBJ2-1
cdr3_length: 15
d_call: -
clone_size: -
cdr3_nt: TGTGCCAGCAGCTTGGTTACTAGCTTGAGCCATGAGCAGTTCTTC
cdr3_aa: CASSLVTSLSHEQFF

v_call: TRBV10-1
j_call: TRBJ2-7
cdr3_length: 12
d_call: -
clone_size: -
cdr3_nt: TGCGCCAGCAGACGCAGGGAAAGCGAGCAGTACTTC
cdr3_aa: CASRRRESEQYF

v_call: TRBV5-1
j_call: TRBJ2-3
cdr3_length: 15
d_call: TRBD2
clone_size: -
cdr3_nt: TGCGCCAGCAGCGCCAGACTAGCTAGCACAGATACGCAGTATTTT
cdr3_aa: CASSARLASTDTQYF

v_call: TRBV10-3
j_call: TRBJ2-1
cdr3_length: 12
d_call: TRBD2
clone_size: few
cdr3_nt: TGTGCCACCGAGAGCGGGAGTGGGGAGCAGTTCTTC
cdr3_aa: CATESGSGEQFF

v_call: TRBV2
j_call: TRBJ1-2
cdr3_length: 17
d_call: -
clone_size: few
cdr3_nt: TGTGCCAGCAGTACTCCCGGGATCGGCGAGTCGAACTATGGCTACACCTTC
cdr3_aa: CASSTPGIGESNYGYTF

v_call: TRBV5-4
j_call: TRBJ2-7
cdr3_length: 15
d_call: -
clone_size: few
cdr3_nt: TGTGCCAGCAGCTTCCCTGGTAGCCTCTCCTACGAGCAGTACTTC
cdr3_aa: CASSFPGSLSYEQYF

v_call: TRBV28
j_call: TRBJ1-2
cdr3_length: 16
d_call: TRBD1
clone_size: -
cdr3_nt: TGTGCCAGCAGTTCACCCACGACAGGGACCAACTATGGCTACACCTTC
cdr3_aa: CASSSPTTGTNYGYTF

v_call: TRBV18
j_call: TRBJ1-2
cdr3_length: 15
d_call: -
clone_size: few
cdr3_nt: TGTGCCAGCTCACCGCGGGCAGGGGAGAACTATGGCTACACCTTC
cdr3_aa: CASSPRAGENYGYTF

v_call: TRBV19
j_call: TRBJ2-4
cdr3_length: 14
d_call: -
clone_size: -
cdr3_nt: TGTGCCAGTAGTATTTCAGACTACAAAAACATTCAGTACTTC
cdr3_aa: CASSISDYKNIQYF

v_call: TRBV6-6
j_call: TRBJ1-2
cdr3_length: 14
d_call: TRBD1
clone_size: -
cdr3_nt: TGTGCCAGCAGTTACTCGGGACAGGGGAATGGCTACACCTTC
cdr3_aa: CASSYSGQGNGYTF

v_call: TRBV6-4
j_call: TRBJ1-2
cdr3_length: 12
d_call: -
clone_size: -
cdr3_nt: TGTGCCAGCAGTGACTCGGGCGGGGGCTACACCTTC
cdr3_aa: CASSDSGGGYTF